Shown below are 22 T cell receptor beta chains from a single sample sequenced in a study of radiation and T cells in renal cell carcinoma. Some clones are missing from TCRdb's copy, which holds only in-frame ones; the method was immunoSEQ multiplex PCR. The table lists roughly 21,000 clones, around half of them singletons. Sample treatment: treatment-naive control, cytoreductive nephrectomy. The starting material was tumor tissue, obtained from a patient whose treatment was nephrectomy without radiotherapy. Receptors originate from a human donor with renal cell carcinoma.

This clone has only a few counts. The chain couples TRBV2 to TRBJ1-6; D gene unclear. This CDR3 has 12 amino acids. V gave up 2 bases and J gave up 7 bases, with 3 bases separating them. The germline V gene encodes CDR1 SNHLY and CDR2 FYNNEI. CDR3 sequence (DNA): TGTGCCAGCAGTGAAACCAATTCACCCCTCCACTTT. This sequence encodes CASSETNSPLHF.

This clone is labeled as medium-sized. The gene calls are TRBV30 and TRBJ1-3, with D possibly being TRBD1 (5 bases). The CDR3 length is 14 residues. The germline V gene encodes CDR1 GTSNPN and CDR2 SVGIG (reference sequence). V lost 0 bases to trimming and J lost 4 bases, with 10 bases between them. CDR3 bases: TGTGCCTGGAGTGTAACGGGGGTCGGAAACACCATATATTTT. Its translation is CAWSVTGVGNTIYF.

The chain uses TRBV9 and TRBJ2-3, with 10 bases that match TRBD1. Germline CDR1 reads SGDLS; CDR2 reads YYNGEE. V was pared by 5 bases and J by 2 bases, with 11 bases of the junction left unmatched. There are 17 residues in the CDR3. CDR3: CASSLGGQGLYTDTQYF. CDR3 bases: TGTGCCAGCAGTTTGGGGGGACAGGGGCTGTACACAGATACGCAGTATTTT.

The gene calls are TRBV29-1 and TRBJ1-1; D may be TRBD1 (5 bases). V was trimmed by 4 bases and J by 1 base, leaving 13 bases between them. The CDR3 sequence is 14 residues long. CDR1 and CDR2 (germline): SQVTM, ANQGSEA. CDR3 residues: CSVGPRTSNTEAFF. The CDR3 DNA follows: TGCAGCGTTGGACCGCGGACATCGAACACTGAAGCTTTCTTT.

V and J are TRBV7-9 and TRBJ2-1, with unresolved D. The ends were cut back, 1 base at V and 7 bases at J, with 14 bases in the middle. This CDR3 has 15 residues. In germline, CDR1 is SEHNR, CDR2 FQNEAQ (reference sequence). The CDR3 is CASSLGGGWSNEQFF. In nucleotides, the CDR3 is TGTGCCAGCAGCTTAGGGGGTGGGTGGTCGAATGAGCAGTTCTTC.

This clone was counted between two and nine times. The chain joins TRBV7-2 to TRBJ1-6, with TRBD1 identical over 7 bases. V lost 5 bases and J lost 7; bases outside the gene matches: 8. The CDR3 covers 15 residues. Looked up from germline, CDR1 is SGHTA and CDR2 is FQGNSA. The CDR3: CASSQSARGNSPLHF. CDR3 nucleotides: TGTGCCAGCAGCCAGTCGGCCAGGGGGAATTCACCCCTCCACTTT.

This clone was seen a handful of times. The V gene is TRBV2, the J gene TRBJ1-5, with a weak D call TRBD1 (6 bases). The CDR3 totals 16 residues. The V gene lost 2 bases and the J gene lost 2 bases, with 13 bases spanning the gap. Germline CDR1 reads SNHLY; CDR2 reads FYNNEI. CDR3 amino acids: CASSELQGAGNQPQHF. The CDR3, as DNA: TGTGCCAGCAGTGAATTACAGGGAGCGGGCAATCAGCCCCAGCATTTT.

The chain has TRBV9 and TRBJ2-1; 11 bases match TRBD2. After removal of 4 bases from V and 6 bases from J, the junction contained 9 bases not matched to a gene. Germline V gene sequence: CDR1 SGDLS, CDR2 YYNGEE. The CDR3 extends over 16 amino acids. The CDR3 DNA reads TGTGCCAGCAGCCCGAACTTAGCGGGGGGGCCCAATGAGCAGTTCTTC. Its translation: CASSPNLAGGPNEQFF.

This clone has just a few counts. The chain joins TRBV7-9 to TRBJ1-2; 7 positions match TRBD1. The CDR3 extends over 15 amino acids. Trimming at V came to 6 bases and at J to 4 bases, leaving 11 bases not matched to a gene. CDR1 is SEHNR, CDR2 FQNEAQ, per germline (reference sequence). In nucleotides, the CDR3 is TGTGCCAGCAGTTCAACAGGGGCGCGGGGCTATGGCTACACCTTC. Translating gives CASSSTGARGYGYTF. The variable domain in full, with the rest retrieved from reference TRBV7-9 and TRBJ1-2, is DTGVSQNPRHKITKRGQNVTFRCDPISEHNRLYWYRQTLGQGPEFLTYFQNEAQLEKSRLLSDRFSAERPKGSFSTLEIQRTEQGDSAMYLCASSSTGARGYGYTFGSGTRLTVV.

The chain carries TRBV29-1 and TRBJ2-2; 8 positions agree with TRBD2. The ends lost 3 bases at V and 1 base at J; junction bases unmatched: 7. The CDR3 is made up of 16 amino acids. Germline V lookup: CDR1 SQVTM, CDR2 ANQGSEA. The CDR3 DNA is TGCAGCGTTGATTTTGCGGGGGGCGGGAACACCGGGGAGCTGTTTTTT. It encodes CSVDFAGGGNTGELFF.

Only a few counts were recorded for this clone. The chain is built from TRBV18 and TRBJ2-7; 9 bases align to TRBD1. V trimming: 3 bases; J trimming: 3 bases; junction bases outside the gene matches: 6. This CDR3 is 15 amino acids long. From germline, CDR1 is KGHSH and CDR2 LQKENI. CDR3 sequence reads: CASSPIGTGNYEQYF. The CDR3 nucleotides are TGTGCCAGCTCACCGATTGGGACAGGGAACTACGAGCAGTACTTC.

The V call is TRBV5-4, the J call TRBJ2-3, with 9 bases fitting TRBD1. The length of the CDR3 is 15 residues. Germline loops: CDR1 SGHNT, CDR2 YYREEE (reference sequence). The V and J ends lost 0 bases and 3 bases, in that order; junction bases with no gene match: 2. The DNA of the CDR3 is TGTGCCAGCAGCTTGGACAGGGGGCTGACAGATACGCAGTATTTT. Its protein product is CASSLDRGLTDTQYF.

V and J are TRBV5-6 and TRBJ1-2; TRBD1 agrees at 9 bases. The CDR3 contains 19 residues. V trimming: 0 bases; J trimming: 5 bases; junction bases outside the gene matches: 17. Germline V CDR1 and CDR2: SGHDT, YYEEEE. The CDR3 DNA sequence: TGTGCCAGCAGCTTGGATCAGAAAAGGGGGACAGGGCCTTATTATGGCTACACCTTC. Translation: CASSLDQKRGTGPYYGYTF. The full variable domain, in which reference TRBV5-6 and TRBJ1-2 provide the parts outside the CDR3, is DAGVTQSPTHLIKTRGQQVTLRCSPKSGHDTVSWYQQALGQGPQFIFQYYEEEERQRGNFPDRFSGHQFPNYSSELNVNALLLGDSALYLCASSLDQKRGTGPYYGYTFGSGTRLTVV.

CDR3 sequence reads: CASSLPLGYNQPQHF. Written as DNA, the CDR3 is TGTGCCAGCAGCTTACCGCTAGGATACAATCAGCCCCAGCATTTT. J is TRBJ1-5 and V is TRBV7-8, with D hard to call. V gave up 2 bases and J gave up 3 bases, with 11 bases separating them. Looked up from germline, CDR1 is SGHVS and CDR2 is FQNEAQ. The CDR3 loop spans 15 amino acids. The full variable domain, with the rest looked up from reference TRBV7-8 and TRBJ1-5, is GAGVSQSPRYKVAKRGQDVALRCDPISGHVSLFWYQQALGQGPEFLTYFQNEAQLDKSGLPSDRFFAERPEGSVSTLKIQRTQQEDSAVYLCASSLPLGYNQPQHFGDGTRLSIL.

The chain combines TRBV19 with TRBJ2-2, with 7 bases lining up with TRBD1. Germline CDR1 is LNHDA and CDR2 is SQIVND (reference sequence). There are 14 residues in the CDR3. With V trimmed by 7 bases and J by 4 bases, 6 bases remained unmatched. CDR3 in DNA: TGTGCCAGTACCCTTACAGGGGTCACCGGGGAGCTGTTTTTT. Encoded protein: CASTLTGVTGELFF.

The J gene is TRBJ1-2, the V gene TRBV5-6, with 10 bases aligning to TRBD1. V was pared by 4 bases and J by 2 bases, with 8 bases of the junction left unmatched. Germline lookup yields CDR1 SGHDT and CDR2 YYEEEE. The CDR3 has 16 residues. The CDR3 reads CASSPIRTGGNYGYTF. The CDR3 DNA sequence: TGTGCCAGCAGCCCCATTCGGACAGGGGGGAACTATGGCTACACCTTC. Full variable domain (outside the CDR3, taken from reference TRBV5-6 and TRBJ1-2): DAGVTQSPTHLIKTRGQQVTLRCSPKSGHDTVSWYQQALGQGPQFIFQYYEEEERQRGNFPDRFSGHQFPNYSSELNVNALLLGDSALYLCASSPIRTGGNYGYTFGSGTRLTVV.

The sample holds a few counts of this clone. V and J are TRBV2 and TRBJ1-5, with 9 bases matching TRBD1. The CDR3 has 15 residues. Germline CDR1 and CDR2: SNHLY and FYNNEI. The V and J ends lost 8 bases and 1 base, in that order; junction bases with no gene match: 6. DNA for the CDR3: TGTGCCAGCTATTGGGACAGGGTAAGCAATCAGCCCCAGCATTTT. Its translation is CASYWDRVSNQPQHF. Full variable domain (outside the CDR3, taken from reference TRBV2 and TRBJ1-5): EPEVTQTPSHQVTQMGQEVILRCVPISNHLYFYWYRQILGQKVEFLVSFYNNEISEKSEIFDDQFSVERPDGSNFTLKIRSTKLEDSAMYFCASYWDRVSNQPQHFGDGTRLSIL.

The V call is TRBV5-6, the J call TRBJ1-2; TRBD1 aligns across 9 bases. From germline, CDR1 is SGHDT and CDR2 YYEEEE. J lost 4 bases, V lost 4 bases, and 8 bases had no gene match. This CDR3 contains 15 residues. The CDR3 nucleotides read TGTGCCAGCAGCCCTGGTGGGACAGGGCGCTATGGCTACACCTTC. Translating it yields CASSPGGTGRYGYTF.

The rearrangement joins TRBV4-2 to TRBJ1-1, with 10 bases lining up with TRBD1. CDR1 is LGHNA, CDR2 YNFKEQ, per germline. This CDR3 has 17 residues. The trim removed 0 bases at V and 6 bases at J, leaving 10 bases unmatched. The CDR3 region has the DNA TGTGCCAGCAGCCAAGATTTGGACGGACAGGGGGTAGCTGAAGCTTTCTTT. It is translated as CASSQDLDGQGVAEAFF.

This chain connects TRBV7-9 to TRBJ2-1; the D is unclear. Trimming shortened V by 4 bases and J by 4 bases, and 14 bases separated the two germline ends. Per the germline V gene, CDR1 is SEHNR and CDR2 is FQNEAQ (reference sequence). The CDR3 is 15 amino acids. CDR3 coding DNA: TGTGCCAGCAGCTCGCGCGGACGCCGATACAATGAGCAGTTCTTC. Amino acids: CASSSRGRRYNEQFF.

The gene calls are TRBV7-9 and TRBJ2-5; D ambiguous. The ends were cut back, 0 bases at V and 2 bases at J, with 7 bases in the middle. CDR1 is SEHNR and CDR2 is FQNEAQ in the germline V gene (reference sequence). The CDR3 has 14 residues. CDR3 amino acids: CASSLAGTQETQYF. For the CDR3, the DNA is TGTGCCAGCAGCTTAGCTGGTACTCAAGAGACCCAGTACTTC.

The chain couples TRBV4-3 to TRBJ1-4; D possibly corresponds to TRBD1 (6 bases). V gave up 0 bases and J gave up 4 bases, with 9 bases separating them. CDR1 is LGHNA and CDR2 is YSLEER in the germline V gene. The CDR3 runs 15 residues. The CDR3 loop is CASSQEGRGNEKLFF. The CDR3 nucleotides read TGCGCCAGCAGCCAAGAGGGCAGGGGTAATGAAAAACTGTTTTTT.